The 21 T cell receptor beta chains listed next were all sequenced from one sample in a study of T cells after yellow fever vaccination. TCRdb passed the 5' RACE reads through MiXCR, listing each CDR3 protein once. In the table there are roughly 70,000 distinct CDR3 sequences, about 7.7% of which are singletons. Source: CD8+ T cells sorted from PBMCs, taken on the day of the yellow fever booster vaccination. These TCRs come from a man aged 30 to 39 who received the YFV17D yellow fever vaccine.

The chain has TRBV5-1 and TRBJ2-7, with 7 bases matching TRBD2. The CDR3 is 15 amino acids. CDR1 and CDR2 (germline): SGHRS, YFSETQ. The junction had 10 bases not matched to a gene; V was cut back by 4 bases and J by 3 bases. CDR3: CASSKEAPSGYEQYF. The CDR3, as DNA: TGCGCCAGCAGCAAGGAGGCCCCTAGCGGCTACGAGCAGTACTTC.

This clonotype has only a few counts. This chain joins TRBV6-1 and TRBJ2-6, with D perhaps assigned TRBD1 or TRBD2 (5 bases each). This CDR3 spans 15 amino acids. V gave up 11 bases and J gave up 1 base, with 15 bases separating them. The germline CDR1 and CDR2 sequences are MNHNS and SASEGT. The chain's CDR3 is CACSIGGSGANVLTF. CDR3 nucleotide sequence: TGTGCCTGTTCGATTGGGGGTTCTGGGGCCAACGTCCTGACTTTC.

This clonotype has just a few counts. CDR3 sequence reads: CASSAVIYEQYF. The DNA of the CDR3 is TGTGCCAGCAGCGCAGTAATTTACGAGCAGTACTTC. This chain connects TRBV7-2 to TRBJ2-7; no clear D. The ends were cut back, 5 bases at V and 4 bases at J, with 9 bases in the middle. Germline-derived CDR1 and CDR2 are SGHTA and FQGNSA. The CDR3 extends over 12 amino acids. The entire variable domain, with the rest obtained from reference TRBV7-2 and TRBJ2-7, is as follows: GAGVSQSPSNKVTEKGKDVELRCDPISGHTALYWYRQSLGQGLEFLIYFQGNSAPDKSGLPSDRFSAERTGGSVSTLTIQRTQQEDSAVYLCASSAVIYEQYFGPGTRLTVT.

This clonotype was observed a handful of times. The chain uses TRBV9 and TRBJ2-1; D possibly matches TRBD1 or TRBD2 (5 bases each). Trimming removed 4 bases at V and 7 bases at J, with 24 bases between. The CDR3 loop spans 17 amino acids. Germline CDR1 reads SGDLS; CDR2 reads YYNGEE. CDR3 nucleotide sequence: TGTGCCAGCAGCTCCCACTACCGGGACCACCAGAGGAATGAGCAGTTCTTC. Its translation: CASSSHYRDHQRNEQFF.

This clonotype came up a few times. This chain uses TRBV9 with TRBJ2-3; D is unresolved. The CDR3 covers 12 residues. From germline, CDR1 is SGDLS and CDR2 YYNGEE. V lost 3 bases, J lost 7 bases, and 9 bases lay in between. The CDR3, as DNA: TGTGCCAGCAGCGCATACCAAAATACGCAGTATTTT. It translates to CASSAYQNTQYF. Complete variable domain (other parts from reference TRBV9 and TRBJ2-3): DSGVTQTPKHLITATGQRVTLRCSPRSGDLSVYWYQQSLDQGLQFLIQYYNGEERAKGNILERFSAQQFPDLHSELNLSSLELGDSALYFCASSAYQNTQYFGPGTRLTVL.

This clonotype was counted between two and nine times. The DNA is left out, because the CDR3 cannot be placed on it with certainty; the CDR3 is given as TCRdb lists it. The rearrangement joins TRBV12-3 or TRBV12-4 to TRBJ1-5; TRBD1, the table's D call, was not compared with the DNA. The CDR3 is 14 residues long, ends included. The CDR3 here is CASSSSGGFQPQHF.

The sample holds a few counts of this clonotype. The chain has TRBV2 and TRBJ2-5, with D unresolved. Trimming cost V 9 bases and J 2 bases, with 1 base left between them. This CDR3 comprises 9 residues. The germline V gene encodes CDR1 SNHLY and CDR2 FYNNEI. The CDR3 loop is CASQETQYF. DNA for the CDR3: TGTGCCAGTCAAGAGACCCAGTACTTC.

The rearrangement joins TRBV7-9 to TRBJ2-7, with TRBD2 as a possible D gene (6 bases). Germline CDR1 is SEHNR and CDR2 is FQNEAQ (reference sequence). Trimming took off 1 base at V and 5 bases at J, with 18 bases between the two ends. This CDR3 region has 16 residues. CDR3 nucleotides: TGTGCCAGCAGCTTAGTGGAGGGTGTCGGGTCCCACGAGCAGTACTTC. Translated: CASSLVEGVGSHEQYF.

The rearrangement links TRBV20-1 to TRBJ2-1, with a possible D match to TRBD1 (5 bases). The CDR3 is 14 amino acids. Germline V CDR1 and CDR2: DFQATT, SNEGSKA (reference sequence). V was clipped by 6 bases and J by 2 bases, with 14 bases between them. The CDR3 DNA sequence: TGCAGTGCCCCCAGGGTCCTACCCTACAATGAGCAGTTCTTC. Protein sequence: CSAPRVLPYNEQFF.

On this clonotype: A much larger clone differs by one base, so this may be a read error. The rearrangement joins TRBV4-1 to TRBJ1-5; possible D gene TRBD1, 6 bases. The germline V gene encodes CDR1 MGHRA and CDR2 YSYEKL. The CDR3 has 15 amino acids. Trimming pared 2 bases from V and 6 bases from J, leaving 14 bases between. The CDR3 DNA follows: TGCGCCAGCAGCCAATGGACGGGGGGCGCTCAGCCCCAGCATTTT. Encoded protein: CASSQWTGGAQPQHF.

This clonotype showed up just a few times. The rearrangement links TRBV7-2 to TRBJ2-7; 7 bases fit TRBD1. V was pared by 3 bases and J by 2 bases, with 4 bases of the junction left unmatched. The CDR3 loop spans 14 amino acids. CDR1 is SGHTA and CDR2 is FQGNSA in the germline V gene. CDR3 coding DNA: TGTGCCAGCAGCTTCCGGGACAGCACCTACGAGCAGTACTTC. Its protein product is CASSFRDSTYEQYF. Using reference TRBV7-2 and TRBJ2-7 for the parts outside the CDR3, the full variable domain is GAGVSQSPSNKVTEKGKDVELRCDPISGHTALYWYRQSLGQGLEFLIYFQGNSAPDKSGLPSDRFSAERTGGSVSTLTIQRTQQEDSAVYLCASSFRDSTYEQYFGPGTRLTVT.

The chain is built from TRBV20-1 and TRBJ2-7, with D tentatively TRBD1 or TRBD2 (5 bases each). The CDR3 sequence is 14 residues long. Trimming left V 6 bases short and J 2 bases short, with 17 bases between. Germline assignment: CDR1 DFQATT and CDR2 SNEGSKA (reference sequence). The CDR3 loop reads CSAEGSWAPYEQYF. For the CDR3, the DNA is TGCAGTGCCGAGGGGTCCTGGGCTCCCTACGAGCAGTACTTC.

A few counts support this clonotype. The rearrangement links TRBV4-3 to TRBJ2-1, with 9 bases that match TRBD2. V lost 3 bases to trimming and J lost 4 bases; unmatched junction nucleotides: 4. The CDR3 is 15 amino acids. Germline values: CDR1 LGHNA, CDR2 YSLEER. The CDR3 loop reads CASSQQRGAYNEQFF. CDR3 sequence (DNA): TGCGCCAGCAGCCAGCAGCGGGGGGCGTACAATGAGCAGTTCTTC.

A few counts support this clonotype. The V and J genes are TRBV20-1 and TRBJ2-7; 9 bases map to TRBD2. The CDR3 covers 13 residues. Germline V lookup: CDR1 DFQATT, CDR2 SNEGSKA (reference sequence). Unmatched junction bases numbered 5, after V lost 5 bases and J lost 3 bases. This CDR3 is CSALGTSNYEQYF. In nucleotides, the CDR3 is TGCAGTGCTCTCGGGACTAGCAACTACGAGCAGTACTTC.

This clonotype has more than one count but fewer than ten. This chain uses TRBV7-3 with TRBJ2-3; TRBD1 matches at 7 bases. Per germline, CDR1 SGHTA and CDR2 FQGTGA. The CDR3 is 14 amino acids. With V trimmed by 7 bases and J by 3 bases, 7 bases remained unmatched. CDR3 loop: CASTRGGRTDTQYF. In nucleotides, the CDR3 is TGTGCCAGCACTAGAGGGGGCAGAACAGATACGCAGTATTTT.

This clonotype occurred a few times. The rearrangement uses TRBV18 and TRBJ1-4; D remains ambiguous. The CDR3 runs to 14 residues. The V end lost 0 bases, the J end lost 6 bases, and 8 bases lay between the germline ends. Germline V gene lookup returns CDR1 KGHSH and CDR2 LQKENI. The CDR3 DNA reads TGTGCCAGCTCACCACCGAATTGGGATGAAAAACTGTTTTTT. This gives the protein CASSPPNWDEKLFF.

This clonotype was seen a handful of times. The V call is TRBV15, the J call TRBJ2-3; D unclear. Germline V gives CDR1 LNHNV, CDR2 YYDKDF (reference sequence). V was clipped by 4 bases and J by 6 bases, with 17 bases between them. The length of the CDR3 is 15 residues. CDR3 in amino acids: CATSTQDPSTDTQYF. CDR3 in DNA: TGTGCCACCAGCACCCAGGACCCCTCAACGGATACGCAGTATTTT.

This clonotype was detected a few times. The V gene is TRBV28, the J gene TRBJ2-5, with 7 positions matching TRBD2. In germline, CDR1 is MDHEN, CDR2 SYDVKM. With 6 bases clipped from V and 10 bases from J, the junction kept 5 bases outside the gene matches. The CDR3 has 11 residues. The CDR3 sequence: CASSPGGVQYF. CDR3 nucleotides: TGTGCCAGCAGCCCTGGGGGGGTCCAGTACTTC.

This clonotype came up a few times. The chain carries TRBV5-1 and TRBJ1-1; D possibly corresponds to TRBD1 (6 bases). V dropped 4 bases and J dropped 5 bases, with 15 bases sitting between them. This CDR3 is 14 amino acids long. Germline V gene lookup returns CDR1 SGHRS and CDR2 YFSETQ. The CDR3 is CASSGGGAETEAFF. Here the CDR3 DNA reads TGCGCCAGCAGCGGGGGGGGCGCTGAGACTGAAGCTTTCTTT.

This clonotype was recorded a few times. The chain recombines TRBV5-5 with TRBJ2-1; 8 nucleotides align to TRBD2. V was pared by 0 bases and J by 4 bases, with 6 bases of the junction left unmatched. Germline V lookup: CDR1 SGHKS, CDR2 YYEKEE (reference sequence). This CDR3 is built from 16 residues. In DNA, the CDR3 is TGTGCCAGCAGCTTGGGAAGTACTAGCGGATACAATGAGCAGTTCTTC. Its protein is CASSLGSTSGYNEQFF.

The CDR3 loop is CSDTRGGDGYTF. The CDR3 nucleotides are TGCAGCGACACTCGGGGAGGGGATGGCTACACCTTC. The chain carries TRBV29-1 and TRBJ1-2; tentative D call: TRBD1 (5 bases). Germline values: CDR1 SQVTM, CDR2 ANQGSEA. The CDR3 runs 12 residues. V dropped 7 bases and J dropped 6 bases, with 15 bases sitting between them.